One sample yielded the 6 T cell receptor beta chains listed below, sequenced in a study of HIV-infected patients and healthy controls. TCRdb re-analysed the 5' RACE reads in MiXCR, keeping a single row per CDR3 protein. The table includes roughly 20,000 distinct CDR3 sequences, roughly 18% detected once. The sample comprised CD8+ T cells from blood. The receptors originated from a human donor in good health.

This clonotype was seen repeatedly, ten times or more. V and J are TRBV4-1 and TRBJ2-2; TRBD1 is a possible D gene (8 bases). Germline CDR1 is MGHRA and CDR2 is YSYEKL. The V end lost 4 bases, the J end lost 5 bases, and 17 bases lay between the germline ends. CDR3 length: 16 residues. This chain's CDR3 is CASSPGQGGTTGELFF. CDR3 nucleotide sequence: TGCGCCAGCAGCCCAGGACAGGGAGGGACGACCGGGGAGCTGTTTTTT.

This chain links TRBV11-2 with TRBJ1-5; no clear D gene. CDR3 length: 15 residues. V dropped 1 base and J dropped 0 bases, with 7 bases sitting between them. CDR1 is SGHAT, CDR2 FQNNGV, per germline. The CDR3 protein is CASSLVGDSNQPQHF. CDR3 nucleotide sequence: TGTGCCAGCAGCTTAGTTGGAGATAGCAATCAGCCCCAGCATTTT.

This sequence joins TRBV4-2 and TRBJ2-1; D tentatively fits TRBD1 or TRBD2 (5 bases each). This CDR3 region has 14 residues. V gave up 5 bases and J gave up 8 bases, with 16 bases separating them. Germline V gives CDR1 LGHNA, CDR2 YNFKEQ. Here the CDR3 DNA reads TGTGCCAGCAGCGTACTCACTGGGGACGATGAGCAGTTCTTC. This translates into CASSVLTGDDEQFF.

CDR3 bases: TGTGCCAGCGCGGCAGATACGCAGTATTTT. Translating it yields CASAADTQYF. V is TRBV25-1 and J is TRBJ2-3, with D hard to call. The CDR3 sequence is 10 residues long. Trimming took off 8 bases at V and 4 bases at J, with 4 bases between the two ends. Germline V lookup: CDR1 MGHDK, CDR2 SYGVNS. Full variable domain (missing parts from reference TRBV25-1 and TRBJ2-3): EADIYQTPRYLVIGTGKKITLECSQTMGHDKMYWYQQDPGMELHLIHYSYGVNSTEKGDLSSESTVSRIRTEHFPLTLESARPSHTSQYLCASAADTQYFGPGTRLTVL.

This clonotype was observed many times. This rearrangement joins TRBV2 to TRBJ2-7; D gene unclear. The germline V and J ends were trimmed by 3 bases and 5 bases, with 14 bases remaining between them. Germline CDR1 SNHLY, CDR2 FYNNEI. The CDR3 spans 14 residues. The CDR3, as DNA: TGTGCCAGCAGTGATCAGGCGGTGGTAGACGAGCAGTACTTC. It codes for CASSDQAVVDEQYF.

This clonotype was seen at least ten times. The chain joins TRBV7-8 to TRBJ1-5; TRBD1 matches 12 bases. This CDR3 region has 16 residues. V was clipped by 0 bases and J by 6 bases; unmatched bases: 3. Looked up from germline, CDR1 is SGHVS and CDR2 is FQNEAQ. The DNA for the CDR3 is TGTGCCAGCAGCTTAGCGGGACAGGGGGCGGGTCAGCCCCAGCATTTT. Encoded protein: CASSLAGQGAGQPQHF.